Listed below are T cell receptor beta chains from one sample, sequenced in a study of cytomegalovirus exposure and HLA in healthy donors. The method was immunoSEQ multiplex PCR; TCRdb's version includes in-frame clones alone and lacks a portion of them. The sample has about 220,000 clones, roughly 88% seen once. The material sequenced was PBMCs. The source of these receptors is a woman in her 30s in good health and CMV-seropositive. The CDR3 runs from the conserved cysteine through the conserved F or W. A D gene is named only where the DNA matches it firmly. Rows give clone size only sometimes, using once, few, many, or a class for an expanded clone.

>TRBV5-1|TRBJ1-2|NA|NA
TGCGCCAGCAGCTTGGCAGGGGCCAGTTATGGCTACACCTTC
CASSLAGASYGYTF
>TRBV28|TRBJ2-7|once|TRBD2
TGTGCCAGCAGTTACGGTTTGGGAGGGACTGTCGGACTAGCGGGTTACGAGCAGTACTTC
CASSYGLGGTVGLAGYEQYF
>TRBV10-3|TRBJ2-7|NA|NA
TGTGCCACCCGGAGCGGAGAAAAGGTGTACTTC
CATRSGEKVYF
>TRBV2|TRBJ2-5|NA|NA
TGTGCCAGCAGTCCCGAGGCGGGGGAGACCCAGTACTTC
CASSPEAGETQYF
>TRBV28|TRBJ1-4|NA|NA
TGTGCCAGCAGTTTAGGCCAGGTTGATGAAAAACTGTTTTTT
CASSLGQVDEKLFF
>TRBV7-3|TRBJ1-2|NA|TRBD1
TGTGCCAGCGGGACAGGGGAAGGTGGCTACACCTTC
CASGTGEGGYTF
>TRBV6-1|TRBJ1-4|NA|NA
TGTGCCAGCAGTGAAGCGAGGGGCGGTGGTGAAAAACTGTTTTTT
CASSEARGGGEKLFF
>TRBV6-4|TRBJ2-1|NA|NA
TGTGCCAGCAGTGATGGGAAATACCCCTACAATGAGCAGTTCTTC
CASSDGKYPYNEQFF
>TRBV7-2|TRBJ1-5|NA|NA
TGTGCCAGCAGCTTATGGACAAATAGCAATCAGCCCCAGCATTTT
CASSLWTNSNQPQHF
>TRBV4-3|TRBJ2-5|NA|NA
TGCGCCAGCAGCCAAGAACAGGCCATCCAAGAGACCCAGTACTTC
CASSQEQAIQETQYF
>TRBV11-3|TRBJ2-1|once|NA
TGTGCCAGCAGCTTAGGCGGGATGACCTTTAATGAGCAGTTCTTC
CASSLGGMTFNEQFF
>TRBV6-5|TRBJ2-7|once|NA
TGTGCCAGCAGTTACTCGGCTGGCGGGAAAGCTTACGAGCAGTACTTC
CASSYSAGGKAYEQYF
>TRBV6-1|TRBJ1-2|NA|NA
TGTGCCAGCAGCACAGGGATCGTTCGCTACACCTTC
CASSTGIVRYTF
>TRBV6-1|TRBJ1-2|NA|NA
TGTGCCATCTCCGACCAGGGGTACGGCTACACCTTC
CAISDQGYGYTF
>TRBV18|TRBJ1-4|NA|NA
TGTGCCAGCTCACTCGCCCGGGACGGCGGTCATGAAAAACTGTTTTTT
CASSLARDGGHEKLFF
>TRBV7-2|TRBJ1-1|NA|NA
TGTGCCAGCAGCTCGGGACATTTGAACACTGAAGCTTTCTTT
CASSSGHLNTEAFF
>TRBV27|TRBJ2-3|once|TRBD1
TGTGCCAGCAGAACGAGATGGGGGCAGGGGGCCGACCATAGCACAGATACGCAGTATTTT
CASRTRWGQGADHSTDTQYF
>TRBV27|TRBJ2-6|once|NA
TGTGCCAGCAGGTGGGATAAAGGAAACGTCCTGACTTTC
CASRWDKGNVLTF
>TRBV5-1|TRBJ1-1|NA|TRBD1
TGCGCCAGCAGACCAGCATCGGACAGGTTTTATGGTGAAGCTTTCTTT
CASRPASDRFYGEAFF
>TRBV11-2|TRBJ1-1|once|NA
TGTGCCAGCAGCTGGGCCCTGGGGAACACTGAAGCTTTCTTT
CASSWALGNTEAFF
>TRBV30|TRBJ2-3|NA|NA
TGTGCCTGGAGCCCGGGTTTGTCAGATACGCAGTATTTT
CAWSPGLSDTQYF
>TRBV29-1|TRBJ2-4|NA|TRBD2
TGCAGCGTGGGACTACCGCCCGCAAACATTCAGTACTTC
CSVGLPPANIQYF
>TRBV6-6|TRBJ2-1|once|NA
TGTGCCAGCAGCCCAGGACCGAGGGGGCAGTTCTTC
CASSPGPRGQFF
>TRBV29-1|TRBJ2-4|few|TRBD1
TGCAGCGTTGAATGGCAGGGGGCGGACATTCAGTACTTC
CSVEWQGADIQYF
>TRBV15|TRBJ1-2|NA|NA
TGTGCCACCAGCATGGGGGAAGTTGTGATTGCGAGCTATGGCTACACCTTC
CATSMGEVVIASYGYTF
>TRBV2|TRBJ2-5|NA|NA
TGTGCCAGCAGTCCGCGGGAGTCCAGGGGGACCCAGTACTTC
CASSPRESRGTQYF
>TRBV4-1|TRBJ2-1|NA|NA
TGCGCCAGCAGCCACGATTCCCGGGAGTGGGACAATGAGCAGTTCTTC
CASSHDSREWDNEQFF
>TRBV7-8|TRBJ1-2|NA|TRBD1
TGTGCCAGCAGCATACAGACAGGGGACTATGGCTACACCTTC
CASSIQTGDYGYTF
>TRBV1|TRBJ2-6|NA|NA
TGCACCAGCAGCCAAGACATACTAGAGGGCCGGGTTGGGGCCAACGTCCTGACTTTC
CTSSQDILEGRVGANVLTF
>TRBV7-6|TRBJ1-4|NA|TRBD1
TGTGCCAGCAGCTCCGGGACAGGGGACGAAAAACTGTTTTTT
CASSSGTGDEKLFF
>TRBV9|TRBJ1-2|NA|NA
TGTGCCAGCTCCCTAGGACAGCTCAACTATGGCTACACCTTC
CASSLGQLNYGYTF
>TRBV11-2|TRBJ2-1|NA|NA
TGTGCCAGCAGGAGGGACCAGGCCTACAATGAGCAGTTCTTC
CASRRDQAYNEQFF
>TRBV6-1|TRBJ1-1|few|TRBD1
TGTGCCAGCAGCCGCTCCGGGACAGGGGTCACTGAAGCTTTCTTT
CASSRSGTGVTEAFF
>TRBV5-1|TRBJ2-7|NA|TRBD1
TGCGCCAGCAGCTACCAGGGGGCCCCGTATAACGAGCAGTACTTC
CASSYQGAPYNEQYF
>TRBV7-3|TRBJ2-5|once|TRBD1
TGTGCCAGCAGCCCCTCCGGACAGGGCCAAGAGACCCAGTACTTC
CASSPSGQGQETQYF
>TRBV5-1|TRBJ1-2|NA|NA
TGCGCCAGCAGCCTAGGGATGCAACAGAAGCGTAACTATGGCTACACCTTC
CASSLGMQQKRNYGYTF
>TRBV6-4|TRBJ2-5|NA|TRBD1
TGTGCCAGTGAATGGACAGGGAAAGAGACCCAGTACTTC
CASEWTGKETQYF
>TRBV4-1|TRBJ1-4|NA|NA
TGCGCCAGCAGCCAACCGACAGGAACTAATGAAAAACTGTTTTTT
CASSQPTGTNEKLFF
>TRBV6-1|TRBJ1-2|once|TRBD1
TGTGCCAGCAGTGAGGACCGACAGGGAAGCTATGGCTACACCTTC
CASSEDRQGSYGYTF
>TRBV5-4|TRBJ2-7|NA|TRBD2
TGTGCCAGCAGCCCCGGCGGGGGGGGCCTCTACGAGCAGTACTTC
CASSPGGGGLYEQYF
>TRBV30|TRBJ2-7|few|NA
TGTGCCTGGAGTGTTGGAGTTCAATCCTCCTACGAGCAGTACTTC
CAWSVGVQSSYEQYF